The 32 T cell receptor beta chains reported below all come from one sample, sequenced in a study of T cell responses to AZD1222 COVID-19 vaccine. The repertoire was sequenced with immunoSEQ multiplex PCR; TCRdb's copy has only in-frame clones and lacks some. Of 150,000 to 200,000 clones in the sample, 75% to 95% were seen once. The input for sequencing was peripheral blood, taken on day 0 of AZD1222 vaccination. The receptors were sampled from an adult in good health.

The chain has TRBV2 and TRBJ2-5; D is unclear. Germline assignment: CDR1 SNHLY and CDR2 FYNNEI. Trimming removed 1 base from V and 7 bases from J, with 7 bases in between. The CDR3 spans 12 residues. The CDR3 is CASSEGGGTQYF. CDR3 nucleotides: TGTGCCAGCAGTGAAGGAGGCGGGACCCAGTACTTC. Combining the CDR3 with reference TRBV2 and TRBJ2-5 gives the whole variable domain EPEVTQTPSHQVTQMGQEVILRCVPISNHLYFYWYRQILGQKVEFLVSFYNNEISEKSEIFDDQFSVERPDGSNFTLKIRSTKLEDSAMYFCASSEGGGTQYFGPGTRLLVL.

The chain couples TRBV7-9 to TRBJ1-1; possibly TRBD1 for D (5 bases). The CDR3 runs 14 residues. Germline V gene data show CDR1 as SEHNR and CDR2 as FQNEAQ (reference sequence). Deletions cut 9 bases from V and 5 bases from J, with 19 bases between. This CDR3 is CASRQGGVETEAFF. DNA for the CDR3: TGTGCCAGTCGGCAGGGAGGGGTGGAGACTGAAGCTTTCTTT.

This chain connects TRBV7-2 to TRBJ2-3; D unclear. Trimming removed 2 bases at V and 2 bases at J, with 2 bases between. CDR1 and CDR2 (germline): SGHTA, FQGNSA. The CDR3 is 12 amino acids. CDR3 amino acids: CASSLSTDTQYF. DNA of the CDR3: TGTGCCAGCAGCTTATCCACAGATACGCAGTATTTT.

The genes are TRBV2 and TRBJ1-5, with D tentatively TRBD1 (6 bases). The CDR3 has 13 amino acids. In germline, CDR1 is SNHLY, CDR2 FYNNEI. Trimming pared 9 bases from V and 7 bases from J, leaving 16 bases between. CDR3 loop: CASGPGGGQPQHF. The CDR3 DNA reads TGTGCCAGTGGGCCGGGGGGCGGGCAGCCCCAGCATTTT.

The chain links TRBV25-1 to TRBJ2-3; D is uncertain. CDR1 and CDR2 (germline): MGHDK, SYGVNS. V gave up 6 bases and J gave up 14 bases, with 12 bases separating them. The CDR3 runs 10 residues. CDR3 amino acids: CASRTERTYF. DNA of the CDR3: TGTGCCAGCAGGACGGAACGAACGTATTTT. Together with reference TRBV25-1 and TRBJ2-3, the CDR3 gives the full variable domain: EADIYQTPRYLVIGTGKKITLECSQTMGHDKMYWYQQDPGMELHLIHYSYGVNSTEKGDLSSESTVSRIRTEHFPLTLESARPSHTSQYLCASRTERTYFGPGTRLTVL.

V and J are TRBV7-9 and TRBJ1-1, with no clear D. The CDR3 loop spans 11 amino acids. CDR1 is SEHNR and CDR2 is FQNEAQ in the germline V gene (reference sequence). The CDR3 DNA reads TGTGCAGTGCAGCCGAACACTGAAGCTTTCTTT. This codes for CAVQPNTEAFF.

The chain couples TRBV7-2 to TRBJ2-3, with D possibly being TRBD1 (7 bases). With 2 bases removed from V and 5 bases from J, the gap between germline ends came to 11 bases. The CDR3 spans 14 residues. In germline, CDR1 is SGHTA, CDR2 FQGNSA. The CDR3 DNA reads as TGTGCCAGCAGCTTAAGGGGGCGGGGAGATACGCAGTATTTT. Translating gives CASSLRGRGDTQYF.

V gene TRBV7-6 combines with J gene TRBJ2-5; 11 bases are shared with TRBD1. The CDR3 totals 16 residues. Trimming took 1 base from V and 4 from J; bases not matched to a gene: 5. Germline CDR1 is SGHVS and CDR2 is FNYEAQ. The CDR3 reads CASSLGTGGVGETQYF. The DNA for the CDR3 is TGTGCCAGCAGCTTAGGGACAGGGGGCGTCGGAGAGACCCAGTACTTC.

The chain has TRBV25-1 and TRBJ1-4; tentatively, D is TRBD1 (5 bases). Per the germline V gene, CDR1 is MGHDK and CDR2 is SYGVNS. The CDR3 is made up of 14 amino acids. V was shortened by 3 bases and J by 3 bases, with 8 bases between the two germline ends. The CDR3 bases are TGTGCCAGCAGTGAGGGGCTTCCTAATGAAAAACTGTTTTTT. It specifies CASSEGLPNEKLFF.

The genes are TRBV11-2 and TRBJ2-3, with TRBD2 matching over 8 bases. The CDR3 sequence is 16 residues long. CDR1 and CDR2 from the germline V gene are SGHAT and FQNNGV. V was pared by 4 bases and J by 0 bases, with 6 bases of the junction left unmatched. CDR3 protein: CASSSLAGTSTDTQYF. The CDR3 nucleotides are TGTGCCAGCAGCTCCTTAGCGGGAACTAGCACAGATACGCAGTATTTT. The full variable domain, completed using reference TRBV11-2 and TRBJ2-3, is EAGVAQSPRYKIIEKRQSVAFWCNPISGHATLYWYQQILGQGPKLLIQFQNNGVVDDSQLPKDRFSAERLKGVDSTLKIQPAKLEDSAVYLCASSSLAGTSTDTQYFGPGTRLTVL.

The rearrangement uses TRBV6-4 and TRBJ1-3; D perhaps matches TRBD1 (6 bases). There are 14 residues in the CDR3. V was clipped by 6 bases and J by 4 bases, with 13 bases between them. Germline lookup yields CDR1 MRHNA and CDR2 SNTAGT. This chain's CDR3 is CASRHREEGNTIYF. In DNA form, the CDR3 reads TGTGCCAGCAGGCACAGGGAAGAGGGAAACACCATATATTTT.

The J gene is TRBJ2-5, the V gene TRBV3-1 (or the pseudogene TRBV3-2); D may be TRBD1 or TRBD2 (5 bases each). The length of the CDR3 is 13 residues. Trimming took off 5 bases at V and 13 bases at J, with 20 bases between the two ends. Germline V gene data show CDR1 as LGHDT and CDR2 as YNNKEL (reference sequence). Here the CDR3 DNA reads TGTGCCAGCAGCGGCGCGTACAGAGGGGCCGGGTACTTC. This codes for CASSGAYRGAGYF.

The CDR3 loop is CASSLDRGNADTQYF. The CDR3 coding sequence is TGTGCCAGCAGCTTAGACAGGGGGAACGCAGATACGCAGTATTTT. The chain has TRBV7-2 and TRBJ2-3, with TRBD1 identical over 8 bases. V dropped 1 base and J dropped 4; count of bases not matched to a gene: 4. CDR3 length: 15 amino acids. The germline CDR1 and CDR2 sequences are SGHTA and FQGNSA.

The CDR3 loop reads CASSLMAADTQYF. The CDR3 DNA sequence: TGTGCCAGCAGCTTAATGGCGGCAGATACGCAGTATTTT. The chain carries TRBV7-3 and TRBJ2-3; D remains ambiguous. The germline V gene has CDR1 SGHTA and CDR2 FQGTGA. The length of the CDR3 is 13 residues. V was shortened by 1 base and J by 4 bases, with 6 bases between the two germline ends.

The chain uses TRBV4-3 and TRBJ1-3; D gene unclear. Germline-derived CDR1 and CDR2 are LGHNA and YSLEER. V was trimmed by 0 bases and J by 0 bases, leaving 6 bases between them. There are 15 residues in the CDR3. The CDR3 spells CASSQDGSSGNTIYF. The CDR3 DNA is TGCGCCAGCAGCCAAGATGGCAGCTCTGGAAACACCATATATTTT.

J is TRBJ2-3 and V is TRBV6-5; possible D gene TRBD1, 5 bases. Germline V lookup: CDR1 MNHEY, CDR2 SVGAGI. The germline V and J ends were trimmed by 6 bases and 4 bases, with 11 bases remaining between them. This CDR3 has 13 amino acids. As DNA, the CDR3 is TGTGCCAGCAGCCGCGGCAGGGCAGATACGCAGTATTTT. As protein: CASSRGRADTQYF.

This clone occurred once. The chain carries TRBV7-2 and TRBJ2-1, with a tentative D call TRBD2 (7 bases). Trimming removed 3 bases at V and 9 bases at J, with 15 bases between. The CDR3 has 14 amino acids. Per germline, CDR1 SGHTA and CDR2 FQGNSA. As DNA, the CDR3 is TGTGCCAGCAGCTTTGGGGGGGCTAATCGTGAGCAGTTCTTC. Protein: CASSFGGANREQFF. Drawing the rest from reference TRBV7-2 and TRBJ2-1, the complete variable domain is GAGVSQSPSNKVTEKGKDVELRCDPISGHTALYWYRQSLGQGLEFLIYFQGNSAPDKSGLPSDRFSAERTGGSVSTLTIQRTQQEDSAVYLCASSFGGANREQFFGPGTRLTVL.

The DNA for the CDR3 is TGTGCCACCAGCAGACCGGGGGGCACTGAAGCTTTCTTT. Translating gives CATSRPGGTEAFF. The V call is TRBV15, the J call TRBJ1-1, with D possibly TRBD1 on 5 matching bases. Germline CDR1 and CDR2: LNHNV and YYDKDF (reference sequence). V dropped 2 bases and J dropped 4 bases, with 8 bases sitting between them. The CDR3 is made up of 13 amino acids.

V and J are TRBV6-4 and TRBJ2-3; no firm D call. The length of the CDR3 is 13 residues. Deletions cut 6 bases from V and 1 base from J, with 8 bases between. Germline V gives CDR1 MRHNA, CDR2 SNTAGT. CDR3: CASRHSGTDTQYF. CDR3 nucleotides: TGTGCCAGCAGGCACAGCGGCACAGATACGCAGTATTTT.

The CDR3: CASSMRVDTEAFF. The CDR3 nucleotides are TGTGCCAGTAGTATGAGGGTCGACACTGAAGCTTTCTTT. The J gene is TRBJ1-1, the V gene TRBV19; no reliable D call. V lost 3 bases and J lost 3, with 8 bases in between. Germline CDR1 LNHDA, CDR2 SQIVND (reference sequence). CDR3 length: 13 residues.

The chain couples TRBV4-1 to TRBJ2-2; D unclear. The ends were cut back, 0 bases at V and 5 bases at J, with 7 bases in the middle. The germline V gene has CDR1 MGHRA and CDR2 YSYEKL. The CDR3 contains 14 residues. The CDR3 protein is CASSQDSLTGELFF. The CDR3 DNA follows: TGCGCCAGCAGCCAAGACAGTCTTACCGGGGAGCTGTTTTTT.

A remark on this clone: An end of the junction differs from the germline gene, which may be a read error. This chain joins TRBV6-5 and TRBJ2-7; TRBD1 is a possible D gene (6 bases). This CDR3 is 13 amino acids long. Germline V gene data show CDR1 as MNHEY and CDR2 as SVGAGI. CDR3 sequence (DNA): TGTGCCAGCAGTTCGACAGGAACCTACGGGCAGTACTTC. It translates to CASSSTGTYGQYF.

This chain joins TRBV5-6 and TRBJ1-1; TRBD1 might be the D (5 bases). Germline CDR1 is SGHDT and CDR2 is YYEEEE. The CDR3 has 15 amino acids. V was cut by 4 bases and J by 2 bases, with 15 bases left in between. DNA of the CDR3: TGTGCCAGCAGCCCGATAGGGACGCTCAACACTGAAGCTTTCTTT. Translated: CASSPIGTLNTEAFF.

This clone was seen a single time. The genes are TRBV5-1 and TRBJ2-7; D not resolved. The V and J ends lost 2 bases and 2 bases respectively, with 14 bases between them. This CDR3 contains 15 residues. The V gene's germline CDR1 is SGHRS and CDR2 YFSETQ. The CDR3 bases are TGCGCCAGCAGCTTACAAGGGTTTAATCCCTACGAGCAGTACTTC. Residues: CASSLQGFNPYEQYF. Full variable domain (outside the CDR3, taken from reference TRBV5-1 and TRBJ2-7): KAGVTQTPRYLIKTRGQQVTLSCSPISGHRSVSWYQQTPGQGLQFLFEYFSETQRNKGNFPGRFSGRQFSNSRSEMNVSTLELGDSALYLCASSLQGFNPYEQYFGPGTRLTVT.

The V and J genes are TRBV10-3 and TRBJ2-2; D ambiguous. CDR1 and CDR2 from the germline V gene are ENHRY and SYGVKD. Trimming removed 8 bases from V and 0 bases from J, with 10 bases in between. The CDR3 is 14 residues long. This chain's CDR3 is CAISPTSNTGELFF. In DNA form, the CDR3 reads TGTGCCATCTCCCCGACCTCGAACACCGGGGAGCTGTTTTTT.

The gene calls are TRBV7-2 and TRBJ2-5; the D is unclear. The ends were cut back, 4 bases at V and 5 bases at J, with 17 bases in the middle. The CDR3 contains 15 residues. CDR1 and CDR2 (germline): SGHTA, FQGNSA. This chain's CDR3 is CASSWSDGPGETQYF. The CDR3 DNA sequence: TGTGCCAGCAGCTGGTCCGACGGTCCTGGGGAGACCCAGTACTTC.

The rearrangement uses TRBV3-1 (or the pseudogene TRBV3-2) and TRBJ2-1; D unclear. Germline CDR1 and CDR2: LGHDT and YNNKEL (reference sequence). Trimming pared 2 bases from V and 5 bases from J, leaving 10 bases between. CDR3 length: 14 residues. The CDR3 coding sequence is TGTGCCAGCAGCCAAATGGGATCCCACAATGAGCAGTTCTTC. It specifies CASSQMGSHNEQFF.

This chain joins TRBV5-1 and TRBJ2-3, with TRBD2 as a possible D gene (6 bases). V was clipped by 0 bases and J by 4 bases, with 12 bases between them. The CDR3 spans 15 residues. Germline V CDR1 and CDR2: SGHRS, YFSETQ. The CDR3 nucleotides are TGCGCCAGCAGCTTGGCGGGGGAAGGTCCAGATACGCAGTATTTT. It specifies CASSLAGEGPDTQYF.

This clone was observed a single time. The V call is TRBV5-1, the J call TRBJ2-2; 8 bases match TRBD1. Germline-derived CDR1 and CDR2 are SGHRS and YFSETQ. Trimming at V came to 2 bases and at J to 1 base, leaving 1 base not matched to a gene. CDR3 length: 15 residues. The CDR3 DNA follows: TGCGCCAGCAGCTTCGGACAGGGGAACACCGGGGAGCTGTTTTTT. Its protein is CASSFGQGNTGELFF.

The gene calls are TRBV2 and TRBJ2-7; perhaps TRBD1 as D (5 bases). The CDR3 spans 13 residues. Trimming took 3 bases from V and 3 from J, leaving 9 bases between them. Germline V gene data show CDR1 as SNHLY and CDR2 as FYNNEI. Written as DNA, the CDR3 is TGTGCCAGCAGTGATAGGGGCTTCTACGAGCAGTACTTC. Translation gives CASSDRGFYEQYF.

The chain combines TRBV15 with TRBJ1-2; D may be TRBD1 (5 bases). CDR3 size: 13 residues. Germline V gene sequence: CDR1 LNHNV, CDR2 YYDKDF (reference sequence). The ends were cut back, 0 bases at V and 4 bases at J, with 6 bases in the middle. The CDR3 DNA is TGTGCCACCAGCAGAGAGGGGGTCTATGGCTACACCTTC. This encodes CATSREGVYGYTF.

This chain uses TRBV30 with TRBJ1-5; 8 nucleotides align to TRBD1. The CDR3 runs 14 residues. CDR1 and CDR2 (germline): GTSNPN, SVGIG (reference sequence). J gave up 0 bases and V 5 bases, and 3 bases lay outside the gene matches. The CDR3 here is CAWRQGHSNQPQHF. The CDR3 nucleotides are TGTGCCTGGCGACAGGGGCATAGCAATCAGCCCCAGCATTTT.